These 8 T cell receptor beta chains were all obtained from the same sample, sequenced in a study of blood T cell repertoires in COVID-19. The data were produced by immunoSEQ multiplex PCR, yet TCRdb's version contains in-frame clones alone and is incomplete. The data hold a few hundred thousand clones, with 80% to 90% observed a single time. The sample comprised peripheral blood. These receptors originate from a woman of 80 years or more with active or convalescent COVID-19.

This chain links TRBV18 with TRBJ2-1; maybe TRBD1 (6 bases). V lost 3 bases and J 9 bases, leaving 21 bases between the germline ends. Germline CDR1 KGHSH, CDR2 LQKENI. The CDR3 is 16 residues long. The CDR3 sequence: CASSPFRDKQAGEQFF. CDR3 in DNA: TGTGCCAGCTCACCTTTCCGGGACAAACAGGCGGGTGAGCAGTTCTTC.

The chain links TRBV7-2 to TRBJ1-1; tentatively, D is TRBD1 (5 bases). Trimming pared 1 base from V and 4 bases from J, leaving 10 bases between. The CDR3 is 14 amino acids. From germline, CDR1 is SGHTA and CDR2 FQGNSA. The CDR3: CASSLEQVVTEAFF. CDR3 DNA sequence: TGTGCCAGCAGCTTAGAACAGGTAGTCACTGAAGCTTTCTTT. Based on the CDR3 plus reference TRBV7-2 and TRBJ1-1, the full variable domain is GAGVSQSPSNKVTEKGKDVELRCDPISGHTALYWYRQSLGQGLEFLIYFQGNSAPDKSGLPSDRFSAERTGGSVSTLTIQRTQQEDSAVYLCASSLEQVVTEAFFGQGTRLTVV.

This clone was detected only once. The chain links TRBV28 to TRBJ1-1; 8 nucleotides match TRBD1. This CDR3 has 15 amino acids. The germline V gene has CDR1 MDHEN and CDR2 SYDVKM. J lost 4 bases, V lost 7 bases, and 11 bases had no gene match. In DNA form, the CDR3 reads TGTGCCAGCACCACACACGGACAGGGTGGCACTGAAGCTTTCTTT. Translation gives CASTTHGQGGTEAFF.

The rearrangement joins TRBV7-2 to TRBJ2-6; D is perhaps TRBD1 (6 bases). The CDR3 is 17 amino acids. The germline CDR1 and CDR2 sequences are SGHTA and FQGNSA. Trimming shortened V by 5 bases and J by 1 base, and 15 bases separated the two germline ends. CDR3 in DNA: TGTGCCAGCAGCGAGAGCAATACAGGGTCTGGGGCCAACGTCCTGACTTTC. As protein: CASSESNTGSGANVLTF.

This rearrangement joins TRBV9 to TRBJ2-3; 8 bases align to TRBD2. The CDR3 is 16 residues long. Germline-derived CDR1 and CDR2 are SGDLS and YYNGEE. The V and J ends lost 0 bases and 4 bases, in that order; junction bases with no gene match: 7. The CDR3 DNA is TGTGCCAGCAGCGTAGGGGCCCCGGGGGGGTCAGATACGCAGTATTTT. The encoded protein is CASSVGAPGGSDTQYF.

This clone was counted once. This chain joins TRBV28 and TRBJ1-5; possible D gene TRBD1, 5 bases. The germline gives CDR1 MDHEN, CDR2 SYDVKM. V was clipped by 8 bases and J by 4 bases, with 9 bases between them. The CDR3 has 12 amino acids. CDR3 in amino acids: CASRQGNQPQHF. The DNA for the CDR3 is TGTGCCAGCCGCCAGGGAAATCAGCCCCAGCATTTT. The whole variable domain, filled in from reference TRBV28 and TRBJ1-5, reads DVKVTQSSRYLVKRTGEKVFLECVQDMDHENMFWYRQDPGLGLRLIYFSYDVKMKEKGDIPEGYSVSREKKERFSLILESASTNQTSMYLCASRQGNQPQHFGDGTRLSIL.

This sequence joins TRBV30 and TRBJ2-1; 9 bases are shared with TRBD2. Germline CDR1 reads GTSNPN; CDR2 reads SVGIG (reference sequence). Trimming took 3 bases from V and 3 from J; bases not matched to a gene: 6. The CDR3 is 15 residues long. The CDR3 DNA is TGTGCCTGGAGCCGCGGGGGGGCCGACTACAATGAGCAGTTCTTC. Encoded protein: CAWSRGGADYNEQFF.

The V call is TRBV20-1, the J call TRBJ2-7, with D possibly matching TRBD2 (5 bases). Germline CDR1 reads DFQATT; CDR2 reads SNEGSKA (reference sequence). Trimming took 7 bases from V and 5 from J, leaving 12 bases between them. The CDR3 length is 11 residues. CDR3 residues: CSVIPGNEQYF. CDR3 nucleotides: TGCAGTGTCATACCGGGGAACGAGCAGTACTTC.